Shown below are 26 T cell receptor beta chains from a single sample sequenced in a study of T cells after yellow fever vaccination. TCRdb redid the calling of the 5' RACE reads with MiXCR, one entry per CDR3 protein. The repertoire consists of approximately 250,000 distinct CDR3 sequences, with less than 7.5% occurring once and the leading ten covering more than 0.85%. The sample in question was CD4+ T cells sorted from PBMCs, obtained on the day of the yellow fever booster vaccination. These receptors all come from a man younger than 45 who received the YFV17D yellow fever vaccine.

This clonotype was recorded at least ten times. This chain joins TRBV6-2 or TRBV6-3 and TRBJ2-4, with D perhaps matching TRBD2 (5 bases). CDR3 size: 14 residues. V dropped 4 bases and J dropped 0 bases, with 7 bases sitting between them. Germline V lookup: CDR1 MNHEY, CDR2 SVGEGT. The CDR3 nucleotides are TGTGCCAGCAGTTCTGCGGGAGCCAAAAACATTCAGTACTTC. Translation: CASSSAGAKNIQYF.

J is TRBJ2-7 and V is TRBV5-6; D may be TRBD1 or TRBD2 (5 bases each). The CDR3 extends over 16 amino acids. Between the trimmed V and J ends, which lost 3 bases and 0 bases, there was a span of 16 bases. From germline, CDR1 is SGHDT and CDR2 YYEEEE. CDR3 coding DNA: TGTGCCAGCAGCTCCCGGTTTTGGGGGAGCTCCTACGAGCAGTACTTC. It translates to CASSSRFWGSSYEQYF.

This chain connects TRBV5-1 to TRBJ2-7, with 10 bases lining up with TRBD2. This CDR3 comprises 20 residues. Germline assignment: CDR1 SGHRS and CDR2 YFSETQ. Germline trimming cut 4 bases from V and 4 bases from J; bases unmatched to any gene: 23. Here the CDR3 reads CASSRERGGLARPIQYEQYF. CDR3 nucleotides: TGCGCCAGCAGCCGAGAACGGGGGGGACTAGCGAGACCTATCCAGTACGAGCAGTACTTC.

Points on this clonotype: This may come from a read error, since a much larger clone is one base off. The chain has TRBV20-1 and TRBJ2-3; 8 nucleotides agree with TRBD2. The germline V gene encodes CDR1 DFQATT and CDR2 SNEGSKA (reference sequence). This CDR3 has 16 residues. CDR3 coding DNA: TGCAGTGCTAGAGATCTGAGCGGGAGCAGCACAGATATGCAGTATTTT. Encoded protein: CSARDLSGSSTDMQYF.

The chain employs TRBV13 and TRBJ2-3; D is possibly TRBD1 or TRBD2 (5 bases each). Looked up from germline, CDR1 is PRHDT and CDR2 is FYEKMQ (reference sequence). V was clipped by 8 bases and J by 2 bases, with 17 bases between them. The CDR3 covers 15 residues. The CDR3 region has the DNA TGTGCCAGCGCCCCCCGGGACCATAACACAGATACGCAGTATTTT. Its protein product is CASAPRDHNTDTQYF.

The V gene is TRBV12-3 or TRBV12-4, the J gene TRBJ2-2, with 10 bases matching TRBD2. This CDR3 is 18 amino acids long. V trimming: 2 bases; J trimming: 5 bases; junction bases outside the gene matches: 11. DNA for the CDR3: TGTGCCAGCAGTTTACCTAGCGGGAGTTTGGTAGGGACCGGGGAGCTGTTTTTT. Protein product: CASSLPSGSLVGTGELFF.

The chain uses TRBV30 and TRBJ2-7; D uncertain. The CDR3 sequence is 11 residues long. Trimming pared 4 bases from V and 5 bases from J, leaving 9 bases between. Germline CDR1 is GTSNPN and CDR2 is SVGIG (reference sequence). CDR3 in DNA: TGTGCCTGGATGGTAAGTCACGAGCAGTACTTC. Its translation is CAWMVSHEQYF.

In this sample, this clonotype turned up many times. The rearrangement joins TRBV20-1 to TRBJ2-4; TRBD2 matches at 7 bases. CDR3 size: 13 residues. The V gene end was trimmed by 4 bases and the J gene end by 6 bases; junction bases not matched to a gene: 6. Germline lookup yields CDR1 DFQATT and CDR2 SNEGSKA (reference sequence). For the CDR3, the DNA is TGCAGTGCTACTGGCGGGAGCGGAAACATTCAGTACTTC. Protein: CSATGGSGNIQYF.

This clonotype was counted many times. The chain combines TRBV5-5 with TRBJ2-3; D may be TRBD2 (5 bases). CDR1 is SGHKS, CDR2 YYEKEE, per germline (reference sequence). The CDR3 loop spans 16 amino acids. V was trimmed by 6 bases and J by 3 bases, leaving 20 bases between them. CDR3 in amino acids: CASTQSILAGTDTQYF. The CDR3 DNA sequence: TGTGCCAGCACCCAATCTATCCTGGCGGGTACAGATACGCAGTATTTT.

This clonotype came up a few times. CDR3 bases: TGCAGTGCTACTACTAGCGGTGCCTACGAGCAGTACTTC. Its protein product is CSATTSGAYEQYF. The V call is TRBV20-1, the J call TRBJ2-7; 8 nucleotides align to TRBD2. The CDR3 length is 13 residues. J lost 2 bases, V lost 4 bases, and 4 bases had no gene match. The germline CDR1 and CDR2 sequences are DFQATT and SNEGSKA (reference sequence).

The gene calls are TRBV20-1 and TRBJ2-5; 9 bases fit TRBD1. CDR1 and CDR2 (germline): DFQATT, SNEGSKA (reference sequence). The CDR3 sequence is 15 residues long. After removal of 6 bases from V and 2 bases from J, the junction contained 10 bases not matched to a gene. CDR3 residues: CSATGQGRPQETQYF. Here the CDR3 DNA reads TGCAGTGCGACCGGACAGGGGAGACCTCAAGAGACCCAGTACTTC.

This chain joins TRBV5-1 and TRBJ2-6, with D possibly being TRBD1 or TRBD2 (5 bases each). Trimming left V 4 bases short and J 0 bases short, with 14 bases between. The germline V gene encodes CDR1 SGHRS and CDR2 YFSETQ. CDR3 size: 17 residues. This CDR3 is CASSITGTRSGANVLTF. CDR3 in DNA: TGCGCCAGCAGCATAACCGGGACCCGCTCTGGGGCCAACGTCCTGACTTTC.

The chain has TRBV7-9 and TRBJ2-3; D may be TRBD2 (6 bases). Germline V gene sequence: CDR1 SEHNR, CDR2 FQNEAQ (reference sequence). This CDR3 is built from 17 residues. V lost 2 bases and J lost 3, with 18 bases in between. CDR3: CASSLSLGGTLTDTQYF. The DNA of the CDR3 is TGTGCCAGCAGCTTATCATTGGGCGGGACGCTTACAGATACGCAGTATTTT.

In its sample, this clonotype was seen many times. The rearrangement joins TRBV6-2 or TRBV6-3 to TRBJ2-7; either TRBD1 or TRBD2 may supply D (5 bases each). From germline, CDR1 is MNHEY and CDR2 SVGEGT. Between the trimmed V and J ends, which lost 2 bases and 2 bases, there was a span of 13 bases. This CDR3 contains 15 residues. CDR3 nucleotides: TGTGCCAGCAGTTACGTCGGGACGGCAACCTACGAGCAGTACTTC. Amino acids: CASSYVGTATYEQYF.

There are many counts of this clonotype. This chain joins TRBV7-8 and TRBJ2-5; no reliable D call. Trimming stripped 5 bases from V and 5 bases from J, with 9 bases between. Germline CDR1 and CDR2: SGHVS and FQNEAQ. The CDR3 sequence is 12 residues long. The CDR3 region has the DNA TGTGCCAGCAGCCCGGCCCGCGAGACCCAGTACTTC. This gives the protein CASSPARETQYF.

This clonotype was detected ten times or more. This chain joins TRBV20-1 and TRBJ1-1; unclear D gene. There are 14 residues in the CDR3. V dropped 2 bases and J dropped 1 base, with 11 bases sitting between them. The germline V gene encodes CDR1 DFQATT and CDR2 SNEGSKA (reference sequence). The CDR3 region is CSARPPGSNTEAFF. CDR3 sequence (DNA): TGCAGTGCTAGACCTCCGGGGTCGAACACTGAAGCTTTCTTT.

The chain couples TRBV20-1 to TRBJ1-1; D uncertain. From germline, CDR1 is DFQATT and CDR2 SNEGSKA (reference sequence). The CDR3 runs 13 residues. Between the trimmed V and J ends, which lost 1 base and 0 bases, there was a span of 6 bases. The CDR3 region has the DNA TGCAGTGCTAGAGTGGGGTTGAACACTGAAGCTTTCTTT. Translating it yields CSARVGLNTEAFF.

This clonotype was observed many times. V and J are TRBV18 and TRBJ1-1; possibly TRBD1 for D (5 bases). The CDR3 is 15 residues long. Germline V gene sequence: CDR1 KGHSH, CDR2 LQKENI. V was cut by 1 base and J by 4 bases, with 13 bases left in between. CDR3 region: CASSPRKGEGTEAFF. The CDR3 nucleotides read TGTGCCAGCTCACCACGAAAAGGGGAAGGCACTGAAGCTTTCTTT.

The CDR3 sequence is CASSFTSGTYEQYF. The CDR3 bases are TGTGCCAGCAGCTTCACTAGCGGTACCTACGAGCAGTACTTC. The gene calls are TRBV7-2 and TRBJ2-7; 8 bases line up with TRBD2. Trimming took 3 bases from V and 2 from J; bases not matched to a gene: 3. Germline V gene lookup returns CDR1 SGHTA and CDR2 FQGNSA. CDR3 size: 14 residues.

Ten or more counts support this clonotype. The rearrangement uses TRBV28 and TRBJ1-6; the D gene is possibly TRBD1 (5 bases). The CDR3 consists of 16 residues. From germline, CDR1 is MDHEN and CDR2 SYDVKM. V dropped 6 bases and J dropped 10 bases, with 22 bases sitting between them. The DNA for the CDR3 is TGTGCCAGCAGCCCCCAACGCGCCAGGGCGAAATCACCCCTCCACTTT. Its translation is CASSPQRARAKSPLHF.

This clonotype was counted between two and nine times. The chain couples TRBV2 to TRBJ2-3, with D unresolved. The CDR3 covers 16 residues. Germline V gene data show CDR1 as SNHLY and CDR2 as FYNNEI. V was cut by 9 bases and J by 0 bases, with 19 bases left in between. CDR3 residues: CARNPSRPASTDTQYF. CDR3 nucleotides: TGTGCCAGGAACCCGTCCCGGCCTGCTAGCACAGATACGCAGTATTTT.

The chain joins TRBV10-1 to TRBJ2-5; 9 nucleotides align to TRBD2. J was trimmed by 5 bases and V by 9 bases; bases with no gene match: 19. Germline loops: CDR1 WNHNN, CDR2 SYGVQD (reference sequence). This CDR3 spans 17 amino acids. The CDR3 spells CASPPNRLAEERETQYF. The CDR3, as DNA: TGCGCCAGTCCTCCAAATAGACTAGCGGAGGAGCGCGAGACCCAGTACTTC.

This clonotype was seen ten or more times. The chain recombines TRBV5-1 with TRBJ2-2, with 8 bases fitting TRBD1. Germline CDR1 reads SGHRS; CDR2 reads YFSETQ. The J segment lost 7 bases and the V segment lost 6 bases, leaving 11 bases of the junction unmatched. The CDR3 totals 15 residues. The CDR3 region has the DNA TGCGCCAGCACTAAGGGAGGACAGGGCCACGGGGAGCTGTTTTTT. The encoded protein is CASTKGGQGHGELFF.

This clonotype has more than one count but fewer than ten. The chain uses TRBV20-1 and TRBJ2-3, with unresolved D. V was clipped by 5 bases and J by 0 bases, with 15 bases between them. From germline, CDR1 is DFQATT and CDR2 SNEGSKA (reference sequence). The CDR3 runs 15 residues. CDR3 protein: CSASSPTASTDTQYF. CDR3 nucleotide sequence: TGCAGTGCTTCAAGTCCCACTGCTAGCACAGATACGCAGTATTTT.

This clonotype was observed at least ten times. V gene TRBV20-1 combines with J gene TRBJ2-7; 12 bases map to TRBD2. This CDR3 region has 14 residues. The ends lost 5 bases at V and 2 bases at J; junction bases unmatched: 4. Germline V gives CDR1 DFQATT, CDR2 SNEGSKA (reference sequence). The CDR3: CSALAGGATYEQYF. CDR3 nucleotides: TGCAGTGCTCTAGCGGGAGGGGCCACCTACGAGCAGTACTTC.

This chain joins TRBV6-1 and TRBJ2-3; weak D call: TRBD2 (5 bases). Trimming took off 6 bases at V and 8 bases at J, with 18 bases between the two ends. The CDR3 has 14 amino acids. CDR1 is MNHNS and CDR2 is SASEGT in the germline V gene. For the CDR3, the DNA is TGTGCCAGCAGAGGACTCCCGGAAGGTGGTACGCAGTATTTT. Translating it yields CASRGLPEGGTQYF.